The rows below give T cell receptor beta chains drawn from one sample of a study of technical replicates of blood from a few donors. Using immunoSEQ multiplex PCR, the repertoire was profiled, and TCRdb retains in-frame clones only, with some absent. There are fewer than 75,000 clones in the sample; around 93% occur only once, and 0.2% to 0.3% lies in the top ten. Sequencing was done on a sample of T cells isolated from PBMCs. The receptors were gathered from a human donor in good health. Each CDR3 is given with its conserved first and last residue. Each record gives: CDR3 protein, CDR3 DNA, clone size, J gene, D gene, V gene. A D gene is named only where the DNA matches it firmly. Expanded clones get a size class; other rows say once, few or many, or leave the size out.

CASSEVSGNTEAFF | TGTGCCAGCAGTGAAGTATCAGGGAACACTGAAGCTTTCTTT | NA | TRBJ1-1 | NA | TRBV6-1
CASSRTGTEYGYTF | TGTGCCAGCAGCCGAACCGGGACAGAGTATGGCTACACCTTC | NA | TRBJ1-2 | TRBD1 | TRBV5-5
CASSPGQADGYTF | TGTGCCAGCTCACCTGGACAGGCCGATGGCTACACCTTC | NA | TRBJ1-2 | TRBD1 | TRBV18
CASSPWQTGEKLFF | TGTGCCAGCTCACCGTGGCAAACAGGGGAAAAACTGTTTTTT | few | TRBJ1-4 | NA | TRBV18
CASSPFPAGSYGYTF | TGTGCCAGCAGCCCCTTTCCCGCAGGATCCTATGGCTACACCTTC | NA | TRBJ1-2 | NA | TRBV9
CASSADISGRLYF | TGTGCCAGCAGCGCCGATATTAGCGGGAGATTATACTTC | NA | TRBJ2-4 | TRBD2 | TRBV9
CASSRRLAGAAYEQYF | TGTGCCAGCAGCCGTCGACTAGCGGGGGCCGCCTACGAGCAGTACTTC | NA | TRBJ2-7 | TRBD2 | TRBV11-3
CASSSLAGRNNEQFF | TGTGCCAGCAGCTCGCTAGCGGGAAGGAACAATGAGCAGTTCTTC | once | TRBJ2-1 | TRBD2 | TRBV7-2
CASTRDRDNSPLHF | TGTGCCAGTACCCGGGACAGGGATAATTCACCCCTCCACTTT | NA | TRBJ1-6 | TRBD1 | TRBV19
CASGQGLLSNQPQHF | TGTGCCAGCGGTCAGGGGCTTTTGAGCAATCAGCCCCAGCATTTT | NA | TRBJ1-5 | NA | TRBV6-5
CASSYRRGGGPQHF | TGTGCCAGCAGTTACCGGCGGGGGGGTGGGCCCCAGCATTTT | NA | TRBJ1-5 | NA | TRBV6-5
CASSLERGSRSPLHF | TGTGCCAGCAGCTTGGAAAGAGGCAGTCGCTCACCCCTCCACTTT | once | TRBJ1-6 | NA | TRBV5-8
CASSDSGQPQETQYF | TGTGCCAGCAGCGATTCGGGACAACCTCAAGAGACCCAGTACTTC | NA | TRBJ2-5 | NA | TRBV7-9
CSARAAETQYF | TGCAGTGCTAGAGCCGCGGAGACCCAGTACTTC | NA | TRBJ2-5 | NA | TRBV20-1
CSVPLAGAYNEQFF | TGCAGCGTACCTCTAGCGGGAGCCTACAATGAGCAGTTCTTC | NA | TRBJ2-1 | TRBD2 | TRBV29-1
CASRARGPEKLFF | TGTGCCAGCAGGGCCAGGGGTCCAGAAAAACTGTTTTTT | NA | TRBJ1-4 | NA | TRBV6-5
CATSRDPQPLQETQYF | TGTGCCACCAGCAGAGATCCACAACCCCTCCAAGAGACCCAGTACTTC | NA | TRBJ2-5 | NA | TRBV15
CASSLRQGGTGELFF | TGTGCCAGCAGCTTAAGGCAGGGCGGCACCGGGGAGCTGTTTTTT | NA | TRBJ2-2 | NA | TRBV5-8
CATSRDYGGETQYF | TGTGCCACCAGCAGAGATTATGGAGGAGAGACCCAGTACTTC | NA | TRBJ2-5 | NA | TRBV15
CASSTGGYGYTF | TGTGCCAGCAGTACAGGGGGTTATGGCTACACCTTC | NA | TRBJ1-2 | TRBD1 | TRBV6-5
CASSLVGGRQPQHF | TGTGCCAGCAGCTTAGTTGGGGGGAGGCAGCCCCAGCATTTT | few | TRBJ1-5 | NA | TRBV11-1
CASSRYPAGDSYNEQFF | TGTGCCAGCAGCCGTTACCCTGCGGGGGACTCCTACAATGAGCAGTTCTTC | NA | TRBJ2-1 | TRBD2 | TRBV7-9
CASSRRQGTNTEAFF | TGTGCCAGCAGCAGACGACAGGGAACGAACACTGAAGCTTTCTTT | NA | TRBJ1-1 | TRBD1 | TRBV9
CAISRTGTYEQYF | TGTGCCATCAGTCGGACAGGGACGTACGAGCAGTACTTC | NA | TRBJ2-7 | TRBD1 | TRBV10-3
CATSRELGYEQFF | TGTGCCACCAGCAGAGAATTGGGCTATGAGCAGTTCTTC | once | TRBJ2-1 | NA | TRBV15
CASRAVTGGNEQFF | TGTGCCAGCAGAGCCGTAACGGGAGGGAATGAGCAGTTCTTC | NA | TRBJ2-1 | TRBD2 | TRBV2
CASSLVPGQAGELFF | TGCGCCAGCAGCTTGGTTCCCGGACAGGCCGGGGAGCTGTTTTTT | NA | TRBJ2-2 | TRBD1 | TRBV5-1
CASSPRTGIDWTEAFF | TGCGCCAGCAGCCCTCGGACAGGCATCGATTGGACTGAAGCTTTCTTT | NA | TRBJ1-1 | TRBD1 | TRBV4-1
CASSYSIQGWDEQYF | TGTGCCAGCAGTTACTCGATACAGGGGTGGGACGAGCAGTACTTC | NA | TRBJ2-7 | TRBD1 | TRBV6-5
CASSPPGAKNIQYF | TGTGCCAGCAGTCCTCCCGGGGCCAAAAACATTCAGTACTTC | NA | TRBJ2-4 | NA | TRBV6-5
CASRDPGTGPEKLFF | TGTGCCAGCAGGGACCCCGGGACAGGGCCAGAAAAACTGTTTTTT | NA | TRBJ1-4 | TRBD1 | TRBV28
CASSENPLDFYSNQPQHF | TGTGCCAGCAGTGAAAATCCCCTTGACTTCTATAGCAATCAGCCCCAGCATTTT | NA | TRBJ1-5 | NA | TRBV2
CSVDRGTGGREQYF | TGCAGCGTTGATAGAGGGACAGGGGGCCGGGAGCAGTACTTC | NA | TRBJ2-7 | TRBD1 | TRBV29-1
CASSLAAGGGYTF | TGTGCCAGCAGCTTAGCGGCCGGGGGGGGCTACACCTTC | NA | TRBJ1-2 | NA | TRBV11-3
CASSQGQATKGGYTF | TGCGCCAGCAGCCAAGGACAGGCAACCAAGGGTGGCTACACCTTC | NA | TRBJ1-2 | NA | TRBV4-1
CASSLDKAFEQFF | TGCGCCAGCAGCTTGGACAAAGCGTTTGAGCAGTTCTTC | NA | TRBJ2-1 | NA | TRBV5-1
CAWSPLRLGPESPNYGYTF | TGTGCCTGGAGCCCCCTCCGCCTGGGGCCAGAATCCCCTAACTATGGCTACACCTTC | NA | TRBJ1-2 | NA | TRBV30
CASSGFEVVGEKLFF | TGTGCCAGCAGCGGTTTTGAGGTCGTGGGTGAAAAACTGTTTTTT | NA | TRBJ1-4 | NA | TRBV5-6
CASSLDYEAYGYTF | TGTGCCAGCAGCTTGGATTACGAAGCGTATGGCTACACCTTC | NA | TRBJ1-2 | NA | TRBV5-4
CASSPLLAGGQNTGELFF | TGTGCCAGCAGCCCTTTGCTAGCGGGGGGGCAGAACACCGGGGAGCTGTTTTTT | NA | TRBJ2-2 | TRBD2 | TRBV9
CASSLVGGDYGNTIYF | TGCGCCAGCAGCTTGGTCGGGGGGGATTATGGAAACACCATATATTTT | NA | TRBJ1-3 | NA | TRBV5-1
CASSQTRDSYGYTF | TGTGCCAGCAGCCAGACCCGGGACAGCTACGGCTACACCTTC | NA | TRBJ1-2 | TRBD1 | TRBV14
CASSQEGALGSFNQPQHF | TGCGCCAGCAGCCAAGAGGGGGCCTTAGGTAGTTTCAATCAGCCCCAGCATTTT | NA | TRBJ1-5 | NA | TRBV4-1
CASSKKPRAGDTNEQFF | TGTGCCAGCAGCAAAAAGCCCAGGGCAGGGGATACAAATGAGCAGTTCTTC | NA | TRBJ2-1 | NA | TRBV7-3
CASSPHRSERAFF | TGTGCCAGCAGCCCGCACAGGAGCGAGCGAGCTTTCTTT | NA | TRBJ1-1 | NA | TRBV9
CASSVEEPSYNEQFF | TGTGCCAGCAGCGTAGAGGAGCCCTCCTACAATGAGCAGTTCTTC | NA | TRBJ2-1 | NA | TRBV9
CASSSLGARGTDTQYF | TGTGCCAGCAGCTCCTTGGGGGCGAGAGGCACAGATACGCAGTATTTT | once | TRBJ2-3 | NA | TRBV2
CASSPGTVRVF | TGTGCCAGCAGCCCCGGGACAGTTCGGGTCTTC | once | TRBJ2-1 | TRBD1 | TRBV11-2